This TCR beta chain was found in a study of CD8+CD57+ T cells in acquired aplastic anemia. This clonotype was recorded many times. Patients included in sequencing had previously demonstrated CD8+CD57+ cell expansion by flow cytometry. CDR3 size: 14 residues. V was shortened by 7 bases and J by 4 bases, with 17 bases between the two germline ends. Profiling that covered TCR beta VDJ and CDR3 relied on genomic DNA as its template. TCRdb re-called the reads with MiXCR, one entry per CDR3 protein. Among around 210,000 distinct CDR3 sequences listed, about 60% were seen once. The chain couples TRBV12-3 or TRBV12-4 to TRBJ2-7; D not certain. Sequencing was carried out using sorted CD4+, CD8+, or CD8+CD57+ T cells (not recorded which) from PBMCs. The source is a human donor with aplastic anemia. The CDR3 nucleotides are TGTGCCAGCACCGCACCAGAGGTAGGGTACGAGCAGTACTTC. Its translation: CASTAPEVGYEQYF.